This T cell receptor beta chain was identified during a study of T cell responses to AZD1222 COVID-19 vaccine. General observations from the study: Donors were mostly white British, more females; clonal diversity possibly underestimated. The repertoires were collected only after the peak T cell response.

A remark on this clone: The antigen is unknown.

J lost 8 bases, V lost 0 bases, and 7 bases had no gene match. CDR1 SGHRS and CDR2 YFSETQ come from the germline V gene. The CDR3 is 16 amino acids. Assay used: immunoSEQ multiplex PCR; TCRdb lists only in-frame clones, some missing. The sample lists roughly 190,000 clones, approximately 90% occurring once. This sequence joins TRBV5-1 and TRBJ1-4; 10 nucleotides agree with TRBD1. The receptor was derived from an adult who received the AZD1222 COVID-19 vaccine. The input for sequencing was peripheral blood, taken 28 days after the second AZD1222 dose. CDR3 loop: CASSLAPGQGREKLFF. The DNA of the CDR3 is TGCGCCAGCAGCTTGGCGCCGGGACAGGGGAGAGAAAAACTGTTTTTT.